A selection of T cell receptor beta chains follows, all from one sample in a study of T cells in Graves' hyperthyroidism and ophthalmopathy. TCRdb recomputed calls from the multiplex PCR reads with MiXCR, one row per CDR3 protein. This table has around 420,000 distinct CDR3 sequences, approximately 14% appearing once. Sequencing was performed on blood. The source is a woman under 30 with Graves' hyperthyroidism. The CDR3 runs from the conserved cysteine through the conserved F or W. A D gene is named only where the DNA matches it firmly. Clone size is stated in some rows and not others, as once, few, many or a class when expanded.

j_call,d_call,v_call,clone_size,cdr3_length,cdr3_aa,cdr3_nt
TRBJ1-1,TRBD1,TRBV18,NA,14,CASSPRTGFTEAFF,TGTGCCAGCTCACCAAGGACAGGCTTCACTGAAGCTTTCTTT
TRBJ2-3,TRBD2,TRBV4-2,many,13,CASSRTSADTQYF,TGTGCCAGCAGCCGAACTAGCGCAGATACGCAGTATTTT
TRBJ1-5,TRBD1,TRBV28,NA,16,CASSPLTGVFDQPQHF,TGTGCCAGCAGTCCTTTGACAGGGGTCTTCGATCAGCCCCAGCATTTT
TRBJ2-2,TRBD2,TRBV10-3,few,13,CAIGLALSGELFF,TGTGCCATCGGACTAGCCCTTAGTGGGGAGCTGTTTTTT
TRBJ2-7,TRBD1,TRBV12-3/TRBV12-4,many,12,CASSPTGNEQYF,TGTGCCAGCAGTCCGACAGGGAACGAGCAGTACTTC
TRBJ2-1,NA,TRBV27,many,17,CASSPLAFTGADNEQFF,TGTGCCAGCAGTCCGTTAGCTTTCACAGGTGCGGACAATGAGCAGTTCTTC
TRBJ1-6,NA,TRBV28,many,11,CASSFGFYFHF,TGTGCCAGCAGTTTCGGCTTTTATTTCCACTTT
TRBJ2-7,TRBD1,TRBV11-2,NA,14,CASSSRTGRFEQYF,TGCGCCAGCAGCTCCCGGACAGGGAGGTTCGAGCAGTACTTC
TRBJ2-1,TRBD1,TRBV30,NA,14,CAWSSTGGWVEQFF,TGTGCCTGGAGCTCCACAGGGGGCTGGGTTGAGCAGTTCTTC
TRBJ2-2,NA,TRBV20-1,NA,11,CSASGAGELFF,TGCAGTGCTAGCGGCGCCGGGGAGCTGTTTTTT
TRBJ2-1,TRBD2,TRBV20-1,many,18,CSALGVGAVAGVSDEQFF,TGCAGTGCGTTGGGGGTTGGGGCGGTAGCGGGAGTTTCCGATGAGCAGTTCTTC
TRBJ2-5,NA,TRBV7-6,many,18,CASSPAIQGDYLGETQYF,TGTGCCAGCAGCCCCGCGATACAGGGGGACTATTTAGGGGAGACCCAGTACTTC
TRBJ2-3,NA,TRBV2,many,14,CASSGDWTSDTQYF,TGTGCCAGCAGTGGGGACTGGACGTCAGATACGCAGTATTTT
TRBJ2-7,NA,TRBV7-2,NA,12,CASSSSREEQYF,TGTGCCAGCAGCTCGAGCCGAGAGGAGCAGTACTTC
TRBJ2-1,TRBD2,TRBV4-1,NA,15,CASSQVWTSGNEQFF,TGCGCCAGCAGCCAAGTATGGACTAGCGGGAATGAGCAGTTCTTC
TRBJ2-3,TRBD1,TRBV5-6,NA,17,CASSLPWDRDQAVTQYF,TGTGCCAGCAGCTTACCATGGGACAGGGACCAAGCAGTTACGCAGTATTTT
TRBJ2-2,TRBD2,TRBV4-1,many,17,CASSQVGTSGRSGELFF,TGCGCCAGCAGCCAAGTGGGGACTAGCGGGAGAAGTGGGGAGCTGTTTTTT
TRBJ1-1,NA,TRBV7-3,NA,17,CASSPGRSGIMNTEAFF,TGTGCCAGCAGCCCGGGGCGTAGCGGGATCATGAACACTGAAGCTTTCTTT
TRBJ1-5,NA,TRBV6-6,many,15,CASSYPQYSNQPQHF,TGTGCCAGCAGTTACCCACAGTATAGCAATCAGCCCCAGCATTTT
TRBJ1-2,TRBD1,TRBV28,many,15,CASSLGAGQLYGYTF,TGTGCCAGCAGTTTAGGTGCGGGACAGCTCTATGGCTACACCTTC
TRBJ2-3,NA,TRBV30,many,12,CAFGAGLDTQYF,TGTGCCTTCGGAGCAGGGTTAGATACGCAGTATTTT
TRBJ1-5,NA,TRBV28,many,11,CASSYEQPQHF,TGTGCCAGCAGTTACGAGCAGCCCCAGCATTTT
TRBJ2-2,NA,TRBV5-1,NA,16,CASSLGFGKYTGELFF,TGCGCCAGCAGCTTGGGTTTCGGGAAGTACACCGGGGAGCTGTTTTTT
TRBJ1-2,TRBD1,TRBV5-1,many,15,CASSPDRGHHYGYTF,TGCGCCAGCAGCCCAGACAGGGGGCATCACTATGGCTACACCTTC
TRBJ2-1,NA,TRBV4-1,NA,14,CASSHGRIYNEQFF,TGCGCCAGCAGCCATGGACGGATTTACAATGAGCAGTTCTTC
TRBJ2-1,TRBD2,TRBV12-3/TRBV12-4,many,22,CASSLSPGSRSSGGAMGHEQFF,TGTGCCAGCAGTTTATCCCCCGGATCTAGGTCTAGCGGGGGGGCTATGGGGCATGAGCAGTTCTTC
TRBJ2-3,TRBD2,TRBV7-6,many,17,CASSLGASGGATDTQYF,TGTGCCAGCAGCTTAGGAGCTAGCGGGGGGGCTACAGATACGCAGTATTTT
TRBJ2-5,TRBD1,TRBV12-3/TRBV12-4,many,14,CASSLGDRIETQYF,TGTGCCAGCAGTTTAGGGGACAGGATAGAGACCCAGTACTTC